This T cell receptor (beta chain) was identified in a study of blood T cell repertoires in COVID-19. Whole-study context: Both acute and convalescent COVID-19 samples were obtained from the United States, Italy and Spain. T cells, B-cell-depleted T cells, or PBMCs supplied cDNA or gDNA.

The CDR3 sequence is 16 residues long. Losses at the gene ends were 6 bases for V and 4 bases for J; bases not matched to a gene: 6. Germline values: CDR1 MDHEN, CDR2 SYDVKM. As handled by the study authors: Quantification of nucleated cells was approximated via reference gene primer amplification. The method was immunoSEQ multiplex PCR; TCRdb's version includes in-frame clones alone and lacks a portion of them. That table supplies the V and J calls and clone size; D and trimming were determined from the DNA. The sample records about 48,000 clones, roughly 80% being singletons. Sequenced: peripheral blood. The source is a middle-aged man with acute or convalescent COVID-19. J is TRBJ2-6 and V is TRBV28, with 10 bases identical to TRBD2. CDR3 sequence (DNA): TGTGCCAGCAGCCCGAGCGGGGGGGGAGGGGCCAACGTCCTGACTTTC. Protein product: CASSPSGGGGANVLTF.